Presented here are 10 T cell receptor beta chains from one specimen sequenced in a study of early T cells in non-severe SARS-CoV-2 infection. MiXCR was run by TCRdb on the 5' RACE reads, yielding one entry per CDR3 protein. The table shows approximately 81,000 distinct CDR3 sequences, with roughly 5.7% occurring only once. Specimen: whole blood. The receptors originated from an adult who was a healthcare worker with PCR-confirmed SARS-CoV-2 infection or an uninfected control (not recorded which).

This clonotype came up many times. The chain has TRBV18 and TRBJ2-3, with no clear D. Germline lookup yields CDR1 KGHSH and CDR2 LQKENI. The CDR3 extends over 15 amino acids. V was trimmed by 3 bases and J by 2 bases, leaving 12 bases between them. This chain's CDR3 is CASSPGDGDTDTQYF. CDR3 nucleotides: TGTGCCAGCTCACCCGGAGACGGAGACACAGATACGCAGTATTTT.

The table lists this clonotype with a few counts. This rearrangement joins TRBV25-1 to TRBJ2-7, with D perhaps matching TRBD1 (5 bases). V shed 2 bases and J shed 4 bases, with 9 bases lying between them. This CDR3 comprises 13 residues. Germline V gene lookup returns CDR1 MGHDK and CDR2 SYGVNS. In nucleotides, the CDR3 is TGTGCCAGCAGTGAAAGGGGCCATTACGAGCAGTACTTC. Encoded protein: CASSERGHYEQYF.

This clonotype was recorded at least ten times. This sequence joins TRBV5-1 and TRBJ1-5; D possibly corresponds to TRBD1 (5 bases). CDR3 size: 15 residues. The germline V and J ends were trimmed by 0 bases and 3 bases, with 10 bases remaining between them. Germline V gene data show CDR1 as SGHRS and CDR2 as YFSETQ. CDR3 in amino acids: CASSLAGANNQPQHF. Here the CDR3 DNA reads TGCGCCAGCAGCTTGGCCGGGGCAAACAATCAGCCCCAGCATTTT.

This clonotype was counted ten times or more. The chain links TRBV7-9 to TRBJ2-6; D remains ambiguous. The CDR3 spans 15 residues. V was clipped by 6 bases and J by 2 bases, with 11 bases between them. Germline V lookup: CDR1 SEHNR, CDR2 FQNEAQ (reference sequence). CDR3 region: CASSSAITGANVLTF. Written as DNA, the CDR3 is TGTGCCAGCAGTTCCGCCATTACTGGGGCCAACGTCCTGACTTTC.

V and J are TRBV29-1 and TRBJ2-3; D not resolved. The CDR3 is made up of 10 amino acids. Germline lookup yields CDR1 SQVTM and CDR2 ANQGSEA. Trimming removed 4 bases from V and 1 base from J, with 0 bases in between. CDR3: CSVGTDTQYF. In nucleotides, the CDR3 is TGCAGCGTTGGCACAGATACGCAGTATTTT.

In this sample, this clonotype turned up many times. The chain employs TRBV24-1 and TRBJ1-5, with D possibly TRBD1 on 5 matching bases. Trimming left V 2 bases short and J 0 bases short, with 16 bases between. CDR1 and CDR2 (germline): KGHDR, SFDVKD. The length of the CDR3 is 18 residues. CDR3 region: CATSDSPPGPNSNQPQHF. The CDR3 DNA follows: TGTGCCACCAGTGATTCGCCCCCGGGGCCAAATAGCAATCAGCCCCAGCATTTT.

This sequence joins TRBV11-2 and TRBJ2-3; TRBD2 might be the D (6 bases). Germline V CDR1 and CDR2: SGHAT, FQNNGV. The V gene lost 5 bases and the J gene lost 2 bases, with 11 bases spanning the gap. The CDR3 extends over 14 amino acids. CDR3 nucleotide sequence: TGTGCCAGCAGCCTGGGACTCTTCACAGATACGCAGTATTTT. Its protein is CASSLGLFTDTQYF.

The table lists this clonotype with many counts. The CDR3 nucleotides read TGTGCCAGCAGCTTAGGACTAGCGGACAATGAGCAGTTCTTC. Amino acid sequence: CASSLGLADNEQFF. This sequence joins TRBV11-3 and TRBJ2-1, with TRBD2 identical over 9 bases. The junction had 0 bases not matched to a gene; V was cut back by 1 base and J by 5 bases. In germline, CDR1 is SGHNT, CDR2 YENEEA. The CDR3 spans 14 residues.

This clonotype has only a few counts. J is TRBJ1-5 and V is TRBV3-1; possible D gene TRBD1, 5 bases. V lost 1 base, J lost 6 bases, and 7 bases lay in between. Germline lookup yields CDR1 LGHDT and CDR2 YNNKEL (reference sequence). CDR3 length: 13 amino acids. CDR3 DNA sequence: TGTGCCAGCAGCCAAGGTGGGGGTCAGCCCCAGCATTTT. Protein product: CASSQGGGQPQHF.

This clonotype was seen repeatedly, ten times or more. V is TRBV2 and J is TRBJ2-7; tentatively, D is TRBD1 (5 bases). Trimming took off 6 bases at V and 3 bases at J, with 6 bases between the two ends. The CDR3 loop spans 11 amino acids. In germline, CDR1 is SNHLY, CDR2 FYNNEI. The CDR3 DNA sequence: TGTGCCAGCAGCAGGGTCTACGAGCAGTACTTC. The encoded protein is CASSRVYEQYF.